Listed here are 2 T cell receptor beta chains from one sample, sequenced in a study of CD8 T cells in Susac syndrome. After extraction with the RNeasy kit, roughly 0.45 to 1 ug of the RNA was reverse transcribed using random hexamers. TCRdb recomputed calls from the immunoSEQ multiplex PCR reads with MiXCR, one row per CDR3 protein. This table has about 120,000 distinct CDR3 sequences, about 93% appearing once. Material for sequencing was CD8+ T cells from PBMCs. These receptors were collected from a human donor with Susac syndrome.

V and J are TRBV30 and TRBJ2-1; D gene uncertain. From germline, CDR1 is GTSNPN and CDR2 SVGIG (reference sequence). The V and J ends lost 0 bases and 7 bases respectively, with 7 bases between them. The CDR3 length is 12 residues. Written as DNA, the CDR3 is TGTGCCTGGAGTGTATCCTTAAATGAGCAGTTCTTC. This encodes CAWSVSLNEQFF.

The J gene is TRBJ2-3, the V gene TRBV4-2; D perhaps matches TRBD2 (5 bases). Germline V gene lookup returns CDR1 LGHNA and CDR2 YNFKEQ. V was clipped by 1 base and J by 5 bases, with 10 bases between them. The CDR3 runs 14 residues. The CDR3 DNA follows: TGTGCCAGCAGCCAAGGGAGTGCGGGAGATACGCAGTATTTT. Protein sequence: CASSQGSAGDTQYF.